The entry below gives a single T cell receptor (beta chain) sequence along with its context. The antigen is undetermined. The conserved phenylalanine or tryptophan is not found at the CDR3 terminus, so this likely reflects a read error. CDR3 size: 12 residues. The V gene lost 4 bases and the J gene lost 7 bases, with 11 bases spanning the gap. Germline CDR1 WSHSY, CDR2 SAAADI. The study co-extracted DNA and RNA from about 19-30 mg of unsorted bulk tissue. These data belong to a study of tumor-infiltrating lymphocytes in primary liver carcinoma. General observations from the study: Tumor-adjacent and tumor-blood pairs showed less overlap than tumor region pairs. Tumors significantly exceeded blood in top-250-clone fraction (p = 0.039).

With around 500 ng total RNA as template and a constant-region primer, TCR beta cDNA was made. Researchers made the TCR beta libraries by running three nested multiplex PCR rounds with slightly modified ARM-PCR. Each of the first two PCR rounds ran approximately 10 cycles with TRBV1-TRBV30 forward and C-beta reverse primers. TCRdb passed the multiplex PCR reads through MiXCR, listing each CDR3 protein once. The sample contains about 210,000 distinct CDR3 sequences, roughly 80% of which appear only once. This chain connects TRBV10-2 to TRBJ2-7; D gene unclear. This receptor was taken from a man aged 35-49 years with primary liver carcinoma and hepatitis B virus infection. Sequencing was performed on tumor tissue from primary liver carcinoma. The CDR3 reads CASSVAVDEQYL. CDR3 bases: TGCGCCAGCAGTGTCGCGGTGGATGAGCAGTACCTC.